The 5 T cell receptor beta chains below come from one sample, sequenced in a study of T cell repertoires in cytomegalovirus infection. TCRdb processed the reads anew with MiXCR; each CDR3 protein has one entry. The sample lists hundreds of thousands of distinct CDR3 sequences; 30% to 40% were seen once. These receptors have no known antigen. The sequencing here drew on cultured PBMCs, taken from culture after CMV antigen stimulation. The receptor set was obtained from a human donor in good health (CMV status not recorded). Some clones in this sample may be carry-over from other donors' samples.

This clonotype was seen more than once but under ten times. The chain employs TRBV2 and TRBJ1-1; 9 bases match TRBD1. V shed 8 bases and J 6 bases; nucleotides not matched to a gene: 7. The germline V gene has CDR1 SNHLY and CDR2 FYNNEI. This CDR3 spans 13 amino acids. In DNA, the CDR3 is TGTGCCAGCGGGACAGGGCTCTTCTCTGAAGCTTTCTTT. As protein: CASGTGLFSEAFF.

This chain joins TRBV20-1 and TRBJ2-1; no reliable D call. The germline gives CDR1 DFQATT, CDR2 SNEGSKA (reference sequence). The CDR3 consists of 15 residues. Trimming stripped 4 bases from V and 6 bases from J, with 19 bases between. The CDR3 DNA reads TGCAGTGCTACCACCCGCGGTACGTGGGGCAATGAGCAGTTCTTC. It translates to CSATTRGTWGNEQFF.

CDR3 in DNA: TGCAGTGCTAGGGAGGGTTCCTACGAGCAGTACTTC. Protein: CSAREGSYEQYF. V gene TRBV20-1 combines with J gene TRBJ2-7; D is possibly TRBD2 (6 bases). The CDR3 covers 12 residues. The germline V and J ends were trimmed by 3 bases and 1 base, with 7 bases remaining between them. From germline, CDR1 is DFQATT and CDR2 SNEGSKA (reference sequence).

The rearrangement joins TRBV2 to TRBJ2-1; 9 positions agree with TRBD2. CDR1 and CDR2 (germline): SNHLY, FYNNEI. This CDR3 contains 16 residues. With V trimmed by 5 bases and J by 4 bases, 9 bases remained unmatched. The CDR3 region is CASSQILAGKYNEQFF. In nucleotides, the CDR3 is TGTGCCAGCAGTCAGATCCTAGCGGGGAAATACAATGAGCAGTTCTTC.

The V call is TRBV5-5, the J call TRBJ1-6, with D hard to call. CDR1 is SGHKS and CDR2 is YYEKEE in the germline V gene (reference sequence). Trimming cost V 0 bases and J 8 bases, with 12 bases left between them. The CDR3 runs to 15 residues. This chain's CDR3 is CASSLEVRMHSPLHF. CDR3 DNA: TGTGCCAGCAGCTTGGAGGTACGGATGCATTCACCCCTCCACTTT.